The rows below give T cell receptor beta chains drawn from one sample of a study of CD8+CD57+ T cells in acquired aplastic anemia. MiXCR was run by TCRdb on the reads, yielding one entry per CDR3 protein. The repertoire holds around 150,000 distinct CDR3 sequences, with around 48% as singletons. Sequences were obtained from sorted CD4+, CD8+, or CD8+CD57+ T cells (not recorded which) from PBMCs. These receptors were obtained from a human donor with aplastic anemia. CDR3s include the opening cysteine and the closing phenylalanine or tryptophan. The order of the fields is clone size, D gene, V gene, J gene, CDR3 DNA, CDR3 protein. D genes are given only for firm matches. A clone size is listed for some rows: how often the clone was seen (once, few, many), or a class if it is expanded.

>.|.|TRBV24-1|TRBJ1-3
TGTGCCACCAGTGATCCCGACAGCTCTGGAAACACCATATATTTT
CATSDPDSSGNTIYF
>.|.|TRBV7-8|TRBJ2-3
TGTGCCAGCACCCTCGGGCTCACAGATACGCAGTATTTT
CASTLGLTDTQYF
>few|.|TRBV18|TRBJ2-5
TGTGCCAGCTCGCGCAAAACCAGGGTCTATGTTCTGACCCAGTACTTC
CASSRKTRVYVLTQYF
>.|.|TRBV28|TRBJ2-7
TGTGCCAGCGGCACTCAGCGGTACGAGCAGTACTTC
CASGTQRYEQYF
>.|TRBD1|TRBV25-1|TRBJ2-2
TGTGCCAGCAGTGGGGGGACAGGGGGATATACCGGGGAGCTGTTTTTT
CASSGGTGGYTGELFF
>many|TRBD2|TRBV19|TRBJ2-7
TGTGCCAGTAGTCCCGAGCGGGGGAATCCCTACGAGCAGTACTTC
CASSPERGNPYEQYF
>.|.|TRBV9|TRBJ1-6
TGTGCCAGCAGCGTGAAAGGGATGAATTCACCCCTCCACTTT
CASSVKGMNSPLHF
>.|.|TRBV30|TRBJ1-4
TGTGCCTGGAGTTACGTGGGGGGGAAACTGTTTTTT
CAWSYVGGKLFF
>once|.|TRBV19|TRBJ1-5
TGTGCCAGTAGTCCGAGGGCCCGGGGAGACAATCAGCCCCAGCATTTT
CASSPRARGDNQPQHF
>many|TRBD2|TRBV9|TRBJ2-7
TGTGCCAGCAGCGTAGGAGGGCGCGGGAGTGGTTCCTACGAGCAGTACTTC
CASSVGGRGSGSYEQYF
>.|.|TRBV30|TRBJ1-1
TGTGCCTGGAGGTGGATCGGAGAAAACACTGAAGCTTTCTTT
CAWRWIGENTEAFF
>.|.|TRBV5-1|TRBJ2-3
TGCGCCAGCAGCTGGCGGGACTCGACAGATACGCAGTATTTT
CASSWRDSTDTQYF
>many|.|TRBV11-3|TRBJ2-7
TGTGCCAGCAGACAAGACAGCTACGAGCAGTACTTC
CASRQDSYEQYF
>.|TRBD2|TRBV6-2/TRBV6-3|TRBJ2-1
TGTGCCAGCAGTTATTATCTAGCGGGAGGGGGCAATGAGCAGTTCTTC
CASSYYLAGGGNEQFF
>many|TRBD2|TRBV12-3/TRBV12-4|TRBJ2-3
TGTGCCAGCAGTTTATCTGGACTAGCAGTTAGCACAGATACGCAGTATTTT
CASSLSGLAVSTDTQYF
>.|TRBD1|TRBV7-2|TRBJ1-6
TGTGCCAGCAGCCACAAGGACCAGGGGGGGTCACCCCTCCACTTT
CASSHKDQGGSPLHF
>many|TRBD1|TRBV15|TRBJ2-7
TGTGCCACCAGCAGGTCAGGGGGCGTAGGCAACGAGCAGTACTTC
CATSRSGGVGNEQYF
>.|.|TRBV29-1|TRBJ2-1
TGCAGCGTTGCCTCGCTCTCCTACAATGAGCAGTTCTTC
CSVASLSYNEQFF
>.|.|TRBV25-1|TRBJ2-3
TGTGCCAGCAGTGACTCTGTGGGATCATCCACAGATACGCAGTATTTT
CASSDSVGSSTDTQYF
>many|.|TRBV14|TRBJ2-5
TGTGCCAGCAGCCAAGTCACGCCCGGAAGAGAGACCCAGTACTTC
CASSQVTPGRETQYF
>once|.|TRBV2|TRBJ1-4
TGTGCCAGCTCCACTAATAATGAAAAACTGTTTTTT
CASSTNNEKLFF
>.|TRBD1|TRBV7-8|TRBJ2-5
TGTGCCAGCAGCTCCGGGACAGGGACCCAGTACTTC
CASSSGTGTQYF
>.|TRBD1|TRBV12-3/TRBV12-4|TRBJ1-1
TGTGCCAGCAGTTTACTTCCACAGGGGGCCGCCTTTGGCACTGAAGCTTTCTTT
CASSLLPQGAAFGTEAFF
>.|TRBD2|TRBV7-9|TRBJ2-5
TGTGCCAGCAGCCGTAGCGGGGCAGAGACCCAGTACTTC
CASSRSGAETQYF
>.|.|TRBV29-1|TRBJ2-7
TGCAGCGTTGATCCGGCAGAGCAGTACTTC
CSVDPAEQYF
>once|.|TRBV10-3|TRBJ1-2
TGTGCCATCAGTGAGTCAGGGGCGAACTATGGCTACACCTTC
CAISESGANYGYTF
>.|.|TRBV24-1|TRBJ1-1
TGTGCCACCAGTGCACAGTCCTCCACTGAAGCTTTCTTT
CATSAQSSTEAFF
>many|TRBD1|TRBV27|TRBJ1-1
TGTGCCAGCAGTTCCCAACAGGGGGCGAGTGAAGCTTTCTTT
CASSSQQGASEAFF
>.|.|TRBV2|TRBJ2-7
TGTGCCACCCAGGGGGGCGCCGGGGACGAGCAGTACTTC
CATQGGAGDEQYF
>many|TRBD2|TRBV10-2|TRBJ2-1
TGCGCCAGCAGTGAGGGGACTAGCTCCTACAATGAGCAGTTCTTC
CASSEGTSSYNEQFF
>few|TRBD2|TRBV20-1|TRBJ2-7
TGCAGTGCTCCCATCGGGACTAGGGGGAGCGAGCAGTACTTC
CSAPIGTRGSEQYF
>.|.|TRBV7-9|TRBJ1-2
TGTGCCAGCAGCTTCAGGGATAACTATGGCTACACCTTC
CASSFRDNYGYTF
>few|.|TRBV9|TRBJ1-2
TGTGCCAGCAAGACAGAGAACTATGGCTACACCTTC
CASKTENYGYTF
>many|TRBD2|TRBV24-1|TRBJ2-1
TGTGCCACCAGTGGTCCGGGACTAGCGTTATACAATGAGCAGTTCTTC
CATSGPGLALYNEQFF
>.|.|TRBV27|TRBJ2-1
TGTGCCAGCAGCCGAACGGCGAGCTCCTACAATGAGCAGTTCTTC
CASSRTASSYNEQFF
>.|TRBD2|TRBV7-3|TRBJ2-1
TGTGCCAGCAGCGCCGAGGGACTAGCGGACTACAATGAGCAGTTCTTC
CASSAEGLADYNEQFF
>.|TRBD2|TRBV7-8|TRBJ2-5
TGTGCCAGCAGTGACTCGGGGGGAGAGACCCAGTACTTC
CASSDSGGETQYF
>.|.|TRBV15|TRBJ2-1
TGTGCCACCAGCAGAGAAGGGTTGCCGGTCGATGAGCAGTTCTTC
CATSREGLPVDEQFF
>.|.|TRBV30|TRBJ2-1
TGTGCCTGGATAAAATCCTACAATGAGCAGTTCTTC
CAWIKSYNEQFF
>.|.|TRBV20-1|TRBJ2-7
TGCAGTGCTCGTTATCCACCCGAGCAGTACTTC
CSARYPPEQYF
>.|TRBD1|TRBV25-1|TRBJ2-7
TGTGCCAGCAGTGAGACCGGGACAGGGGCCTACGAGCAGTACTTC
CASSETGTGAYEQYF
>once|TRBD1|TRBV11-2|TRBJ1-1
TGTGCCAGCAGCCGAACTGGGACAGGTATGAACACTGAAGCTTTCTTT
CASSRTGTGMNTEAFF
>.|TRBD1|TRBV29-1|TRBJ1-1
TGCAGCAGTGGGGGGACAGACACTGAAGCTTTCTTT
CSSGGTDTEAFF
>.|.|TRBV7-2|TRBJ1-1
TGTGCCAGCAGCGTCTCGTTCGAAGCTTTCTTT
CASSVSFEAFF
>.|.|TRBV29-1|TRBJ1-4
TGCAGCGTTGGTGGAGGGGGTGGTGAAAAACTGTTTTTT
CSVGGGGGEKLFF
>few|TRBD2|TRBV24-1|TRBJ2-7
TGTGCCACCAGTGACGGTAGCGGGACGTACGAGCAGTACTTC
CATSDGSGTYEQYF
>.|TRBD2|TRBV7-3|TRBJ2-7
TGTGCCAGCAGCCCCGGGGGGAGGGCCCAAGGAGAGCAGTACTTC
CASSPGGRAQGEQYF
>.|.|TRBV29-1|TRBJ2-7
TGCAGCGCCGGGACACCCTACGAGCAGTACTTC
CSAGTPYEQYF
>.|TRBD1|TRBV29-1|TRBJ2-7
TGCAGCGTTGAAAGAGGGCAGGGGGCACGGGGGGAGCAGTACTTC
CSVERGQGARGEQYF
>few|TRBD1|TRBV2|TRBJ2-7
TGTGCCAGCAGTGAAGGGACAGGGAGCTACGAGCAGTACTTC
CASSEGTGSYEQYF
>.|TRBD1|TRBV2|TRBJ1-6
TGTGCCAGCAGGCCCCCCCAACGGGACAGGGGGACACCCCTCCACTTT
CASRPPQRDRGTPLHF